The 6 T cell receptor beta chains listed next were all sequenced from one sample in a study of blood T cell repertoires in COVID-19. Method: immunoSEQ multiplex PCR; TCRdb's copy keeps in-frame clones and lacks some. The sample consists of 70,000 or so clones, more than 75% of them appearing once. Input material: peripheral blood. Every receptor here comes from a woman aged 55-70 years with acute or convalescent COVID-19.

The table lists this clone with a count of one. This sequence joins TRBV27 and TRBJ1-2; 7 bases agree with TRBD1. The ends lost 5 bases at V and 7 bases at J; junction bases unmatched: 10. Germline-derived CDR1 and CDR2 are MNHEY and SMNVEV (reference sequence). The CDR3 is 14 amino acids. The CDR3 loop is CASSPLRGFSGYTF. The DNA for the CDR3 is TGTGCCAGCAGTCCGCTCAGGGGGTTCTCTGGCTACACCTTC.

This chain uses TRBV10-3 with TRBJ2-5; 12 bases line up with TRBD2. V was clipped by 6 bases and J by 3 bases; unmatched bases: 2. The CDR3 is made up of 14 amino acids. Germline assignment: CDR1 ENHRY and CDR2 SYGVKD. CDR3 amino acids: CAISPSGGEETQYF. The CDR3 bases are TGTGCCATCAGCCCTAGCGGGGGGGAAGAGACCCAGTACTTC.

This clone appeared a few times. V is TRBV5-1 and J is TRBJ2-3, with 7 nucleotides matching TRBD2. CDR3 length equals 18 residues. The germline gives CDR1 SGHRS, CDR2 YFSETQ. V shed 4 bases and J 0 bases; nucleotides not matched to a gene: 14. The CDR3 nucleotides read TGCGCCAGCAGCCCTGGCTGGGCGGCTAGCGGTAGCACAGATACGCAGTATTTT. Residues: CASSPGWAASGSTDTQYF.

This clone turned up a few times. The chain carries TRBV7-9 and TRBJ2-7; D is possibly TRBD1 (7 bases). The CDR3 contains 13 residues. The germline gives CDR1 SEHNR, CDR2 FQNEAQ (reference sequence). The V gene lost 5 bases and the J gene lost 7 bases, with 15 bases spanning the gap. The CDR3 loop is CASSQQGTWEQYF. CDR3 DNA sequence: TGTGCCAGCAGCCAACAGGGGACTTGGGAGCAGTACTTC. Complete variable domain (other parts from reference TRBV7-9 and TRBJ2-7): DTGVSQNPRHKITKRGQNVTFRCDPISEHNRLYWYRQTLGQGPEFLTYFQNEAQLEKSRLLSDRFSAERPKGSFSTLEIQRTEQGDSAMYLCASSQQGTWEQYFGPGTRLTVT.

The chain has TRBV7-2 and TRBJ2-5; 15 positions match TRBD2. The CDR3 consists of 16 residues. With V trimmed by 5 bases and J by 4 bases, 5 bases remained unmatched. The V gene's germline CDR1 is SGHTA and CDR2 FQGNSA. The DNA for the CDR3 is TGTGCCAGCAGCAGACGGACTAGCGGGGGGGCAGAGACCCAGTACTTC. Translation gives CASSRRTSGGAETQYF.

CDR3: CASSSPGEQFF. The CDR3 coding sequence is TGTGCCAGCAGTTCCCCAGGGGAGCAGTTCTTC. This chain joins TRBV2 and TRBJ2-1; TRBD1 is a possible D gene (5 bases). The CDR3 consists of 11 residues. V shed 5 bases and J shed 10 bases, with 9 bases lying between them. The germline CDR1 and CDR2 sequences are SNHLY and FYNNEI.